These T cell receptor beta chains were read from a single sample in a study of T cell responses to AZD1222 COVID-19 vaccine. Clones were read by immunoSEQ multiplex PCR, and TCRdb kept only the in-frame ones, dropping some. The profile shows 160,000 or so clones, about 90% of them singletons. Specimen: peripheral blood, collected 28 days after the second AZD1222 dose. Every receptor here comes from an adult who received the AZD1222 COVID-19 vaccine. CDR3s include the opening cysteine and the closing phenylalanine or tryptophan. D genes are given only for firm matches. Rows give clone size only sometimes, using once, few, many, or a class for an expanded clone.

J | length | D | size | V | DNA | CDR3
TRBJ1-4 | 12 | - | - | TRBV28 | TGTGCCAGCAGGCAAGGGGCTGAAAAACTGTTTTTT | CASRQGAEKLFF
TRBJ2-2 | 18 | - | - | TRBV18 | TGTGCCAGCTCACCACTCTTCCAGGGAACCCGAAGAACCGGGGAGCTGTTTTTT | CASSPLFQGTRRTGELFF
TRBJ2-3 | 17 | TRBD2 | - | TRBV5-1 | TGCGCCAGCAGCAAGGGGACTACCTCGAAGGGCACAGATACGCAGTATTTT | CASSKGTTSKGTDTQYF
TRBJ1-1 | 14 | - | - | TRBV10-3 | TGTGCCATCAGTCCGGACGTGTGGGGCACTGAAGCTTTCTTT | CAISPDVWGTEAFF
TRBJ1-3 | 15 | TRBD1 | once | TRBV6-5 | TGTGCCAGCAGTTATACAGGGGGCTCTGGAAACACCATATATTTT | CASSYTGGSGNTIYF
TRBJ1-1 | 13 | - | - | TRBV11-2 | TGTGCCATTAAAGGGGGTTTTAGCACTGAAGCTTTCTTT | CAIKGGFSTEAFF
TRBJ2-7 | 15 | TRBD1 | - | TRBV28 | TGTGCCAGCAGGCCGCCGGGACAGGGCGCCCACGAGCAGTACTTC | CASRPPGQGAHEQYF
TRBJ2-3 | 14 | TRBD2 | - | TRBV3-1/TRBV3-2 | TGTGCCAGCAGCTTTAGCGGGAGCACAGATACGCAGTATTTT | CASSFSGSTDTQYF
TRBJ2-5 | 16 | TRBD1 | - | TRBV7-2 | TGTGCCAGCAGCCCTAAGACAGGGGGAAAGCGGGATTGGGAGTACTTC | CASSPKTGGKRDWEYF
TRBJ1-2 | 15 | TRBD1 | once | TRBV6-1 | TGTGCCAGCAGTACCGCAGGGGGCCCCAAGTATGGCTACACCTTC | CASSTAGGPKYGYTF
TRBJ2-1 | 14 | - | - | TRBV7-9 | TGTGCCAGCAGCCATGGGGGCGGAGGGAATGAGCAGTTCTTC | CASSHGGGGNEQFF
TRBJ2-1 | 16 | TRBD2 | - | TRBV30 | TGTGCCTGGAGGGAGCTTAGCGGGTCGGGGTACAATGAGCAGTTCTTC | CAWRELSGSGYNEQFF
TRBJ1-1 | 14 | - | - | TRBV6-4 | TGTGCCAGCAGTGACTCGCAAGGCTACACTGAAGCTTTCTTT | CASSDSQGYTEAFF
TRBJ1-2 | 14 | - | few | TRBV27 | TGTGCCAGCAGTTTACGACCAGAGAACTATGGCTACACCTTC | CASSLRPENYGYTF
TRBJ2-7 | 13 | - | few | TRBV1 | TGCACCAGCAGCCCCGGGAGCGCCCGCGAGCAGTACTTC | CTSSPGSAREQYF
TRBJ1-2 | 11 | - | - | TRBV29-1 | TGCAGCTTTAGGACAGACTATGGCTACACCTTC | CSFRTDYGYTF
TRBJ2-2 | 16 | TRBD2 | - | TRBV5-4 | TGTGCCAGCAGCGCGGAGACTAGCGGGAGAAGCGGGGAGCTGTTTTTT | CASSAETSGRSGELFF
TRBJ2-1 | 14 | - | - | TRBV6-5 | TGTGCCAGCAGCGGCGGGGACCGTTACAATGAGCAGTTCTTC | CASSGGDRYNEQFF
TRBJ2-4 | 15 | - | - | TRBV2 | TGTGCCAGCACCCCAAGGCTCTCGGGGAAAAACATTCAGTACTTC | CASTPRLSGKNIQYF
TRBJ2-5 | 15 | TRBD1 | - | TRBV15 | TGTGCCACCAGCGGGACAGGACTCGGTCAAGAGACCCAGTACTTC | CATSGTGLGQETQYF
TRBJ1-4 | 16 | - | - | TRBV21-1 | TGTGCCAGCAGCAAAGATCGAGGGATCACTAATGAAAAACTGTTTTTT | CASSKDRGITNEKLFF
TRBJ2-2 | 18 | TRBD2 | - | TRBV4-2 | TGTGCCAGCAGCCAAGATGAGGTACGCGGGAGCCTCGCCGGGGAGCTGTTTTTT | CASSQDEVRGSLAGELFF
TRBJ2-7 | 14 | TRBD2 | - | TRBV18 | TGTGCCAGCTCAAGGCTCGGGGGGGGCTACGAGCAGTACTTC | CASSRLGGGYEQYF
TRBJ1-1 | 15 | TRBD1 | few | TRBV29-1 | TGCAGCGTTGTCAAAACTGGACAGGGGAGGACTGAAGCTTTCTTT | CSVVKTGQGRTEAFF
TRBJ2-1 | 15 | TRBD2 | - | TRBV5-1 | TGCGCCAGCAGCGAATCTAGCGGGAGACGTAGTGAGCAGTTCTTC | CASSESSGRRSEQFF
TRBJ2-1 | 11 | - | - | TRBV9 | TGTGCCAGCAGCGTAGGTGGGGAGCAGTTCTTC | CASSVGGEQFF
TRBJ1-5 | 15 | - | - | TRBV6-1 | TGTGCCAGCAGCCTGGACACTACGCCTAATCAGCCCCAGCATTTT | CASSLDTTPNQPQHF
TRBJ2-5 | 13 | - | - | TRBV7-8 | TGTGCCAGCAGCTCGGGGTCCCAAGAGACCCAGTACTTC | CASSSGSQETQYF
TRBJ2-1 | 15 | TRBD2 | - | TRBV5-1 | TGCGCCAGCAGCTTCGGGACTAGCCAAAACAATGAGCAGTTCTTC | CASSFGTSQNNEQFF
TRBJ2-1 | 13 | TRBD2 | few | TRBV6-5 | TGTGCCAGCAGCGCTACTAGCGACGGTGAGCAGTTCTTC | CASSATSDGEQFF
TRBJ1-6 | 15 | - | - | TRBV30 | TGTGCCTGGAGTCCATCGGGACTCTTGAATTCACCCCTCCACTTT | CAWSPSGLLNSPLHF
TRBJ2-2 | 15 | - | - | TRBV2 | TGTGCCAGCAGTGTACAGGGAGGAAACACCGGGGAGCTGTTTTTT | CASSVQGGNTGELFF
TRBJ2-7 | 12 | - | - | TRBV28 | TGTGCCAGCAGGGGCGCACCCTACGAGCAGTACTTC | CASRGAPYEQYF
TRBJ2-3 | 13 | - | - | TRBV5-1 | TGCGCCAGCAGCTTCGACCCCGCTGGTACGCAGTATTTT | CASSFDPAGTQYF
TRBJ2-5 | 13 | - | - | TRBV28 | TGTGCCAGCATGTTCCCCGGCCAAGAGACCCAGTACTTC | CASMFPGQETQYF
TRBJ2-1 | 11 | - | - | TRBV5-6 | TGTGCCAGCAGCTTAGGACAAGAGCAGTTCTTC | CASSLGQEQFF